Sequencing of this T cell receptor (beta chain) was carried out in a study of neurological immune-mediated disorders. One entry per CDR3 protein results from TCRdb running MiXCR on the 5' RACE reads. The table records fewer than 85,000 distinct CDR3 sequences, approximately 5% of them present only once. This clonotype was seen only a few times. Source material was 2 million unsorted PBMCs, stored at -80 °C in RNAlater. Deletions cut 2 bases from V and 7 bases from J, with 14 bases between. CDR3 length: 14 residues. Germline assignment: CDR1 SGHDT and CDR2 YYEEEE. The rearrangement uses TRBV5-6 and TRBJ2-3; D not certain. The sample was PBMCs. The TCR comes from a woman in her sixties or seventies with multiple sclerosis. CDR3 sequence reads: CASSFPSGVNTQYF. The CDR3 DNA is TGTGCCAGCAGCTTTCCATCAGGTGTGAATACGCAGTATTTT.